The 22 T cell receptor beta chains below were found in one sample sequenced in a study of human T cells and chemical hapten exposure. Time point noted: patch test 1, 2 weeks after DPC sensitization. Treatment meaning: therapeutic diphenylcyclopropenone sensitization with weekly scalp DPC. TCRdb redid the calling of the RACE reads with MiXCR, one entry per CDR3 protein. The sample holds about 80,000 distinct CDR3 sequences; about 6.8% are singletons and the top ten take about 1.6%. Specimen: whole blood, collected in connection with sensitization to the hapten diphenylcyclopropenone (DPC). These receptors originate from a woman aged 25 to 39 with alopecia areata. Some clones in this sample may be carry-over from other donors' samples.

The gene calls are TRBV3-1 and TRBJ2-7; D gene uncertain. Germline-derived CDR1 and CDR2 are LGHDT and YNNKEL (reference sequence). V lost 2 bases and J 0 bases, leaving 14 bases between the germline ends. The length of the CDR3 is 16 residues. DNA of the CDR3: TGTGCCAGCAGCCAATCGGGTCCCGGGCCCTCCTACGAGCAGTACTTC. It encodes CASSQSGPGPSYEQYF.

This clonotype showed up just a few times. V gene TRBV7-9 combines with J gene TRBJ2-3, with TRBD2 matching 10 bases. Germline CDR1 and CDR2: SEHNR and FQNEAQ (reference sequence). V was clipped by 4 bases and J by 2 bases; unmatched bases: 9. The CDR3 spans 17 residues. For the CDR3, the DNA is TGTGCCAGCAGCTCGGAAAGCGGGGGGGTTATCACAGATACGCAGTATTTT. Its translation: CASSSESGGVITDTQYF. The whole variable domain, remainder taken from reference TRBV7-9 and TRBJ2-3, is DTGVSQNPRHKITKRGQNVTFRCDPISEHNRLYWYRQTLGQGPEFLTYFQNEAQLEKSRLLSDRFSAERPKGSFSTLEIQRTEQGDSAMYLCASSSESGGVITDTQYFGPGTRLTVL.

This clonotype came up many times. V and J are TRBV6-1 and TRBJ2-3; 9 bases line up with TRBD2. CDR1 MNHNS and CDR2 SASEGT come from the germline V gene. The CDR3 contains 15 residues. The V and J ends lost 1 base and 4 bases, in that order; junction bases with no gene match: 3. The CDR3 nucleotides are TGTGCCAGCAGTGAAGTTCGCGGGGGGGCAGATACGCAGTATTTT. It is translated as CASSEVRGGADTQYF.

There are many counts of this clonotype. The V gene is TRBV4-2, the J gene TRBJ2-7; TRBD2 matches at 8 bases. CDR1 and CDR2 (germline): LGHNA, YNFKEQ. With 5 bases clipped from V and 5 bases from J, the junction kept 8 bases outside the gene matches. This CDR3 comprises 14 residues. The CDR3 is CASSATGGRDEQYF. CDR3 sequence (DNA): TGTGCCAGCAGCGCGACGGGGGGGCGAGACGAGCAGTACTTC.

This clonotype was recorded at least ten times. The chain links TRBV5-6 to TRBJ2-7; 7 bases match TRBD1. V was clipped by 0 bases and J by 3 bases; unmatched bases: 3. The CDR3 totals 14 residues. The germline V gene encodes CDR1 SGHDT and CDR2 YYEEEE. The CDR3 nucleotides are TGTGCCAGCAGCTTGGTCGACAGGGTCTACGAGCAGTACTTC. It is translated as CASSLVDRVYEQYF.

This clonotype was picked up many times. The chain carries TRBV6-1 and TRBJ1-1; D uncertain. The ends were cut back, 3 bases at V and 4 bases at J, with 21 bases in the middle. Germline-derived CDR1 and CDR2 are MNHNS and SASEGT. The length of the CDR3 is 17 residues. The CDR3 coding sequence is TGTGCCAGCAGTGATTTTGGTGTCAGGCCTAACGGCACTGAAGCTTTCTTT. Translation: CASSDFGVRPNGTEAFF.

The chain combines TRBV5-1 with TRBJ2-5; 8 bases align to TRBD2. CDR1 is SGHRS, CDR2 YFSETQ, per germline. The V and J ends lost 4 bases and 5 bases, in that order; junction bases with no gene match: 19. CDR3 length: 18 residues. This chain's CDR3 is CASSPNPWIAGTEETQYF. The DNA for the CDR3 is TGCGCCAGCAGCCCCAACCCCTGGATAGCGGGGACGGAGGAGACCCAGTACTTC.

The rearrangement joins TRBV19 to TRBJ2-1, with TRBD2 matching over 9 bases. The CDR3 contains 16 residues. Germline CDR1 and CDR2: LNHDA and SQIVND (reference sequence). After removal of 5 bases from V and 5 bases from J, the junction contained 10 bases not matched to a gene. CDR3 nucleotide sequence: TGTGCCAGTAGTGACCTCGGGACTAGCCCACACAATGAGCAGTTCTTC. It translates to CASSDLGTSPHNEQFF.

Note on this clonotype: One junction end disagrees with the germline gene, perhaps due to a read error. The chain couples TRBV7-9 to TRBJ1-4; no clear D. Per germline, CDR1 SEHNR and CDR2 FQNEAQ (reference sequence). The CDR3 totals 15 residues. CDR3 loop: CTSSSGPGGREKLFF. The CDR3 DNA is TGTACCAGCAGCTCAGGCCCAGGTGGGCGAGAAAAACTGTTTTTT.

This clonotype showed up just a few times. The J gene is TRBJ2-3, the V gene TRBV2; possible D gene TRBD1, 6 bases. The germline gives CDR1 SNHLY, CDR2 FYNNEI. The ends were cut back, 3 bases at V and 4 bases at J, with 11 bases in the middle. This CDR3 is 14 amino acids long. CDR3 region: CASSDGRGPDTQYF. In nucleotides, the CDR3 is TGTGCCAGCAGTGACGGCAGGGGACCAGATACGCAGTATTTT.

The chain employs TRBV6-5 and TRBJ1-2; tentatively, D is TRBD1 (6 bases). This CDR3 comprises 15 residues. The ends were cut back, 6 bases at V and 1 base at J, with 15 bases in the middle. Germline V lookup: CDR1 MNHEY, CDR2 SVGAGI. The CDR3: CASSPSNRDNYGYTF. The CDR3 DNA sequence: TGTGCCAGCAGCCCCTCTAACAGGGATAACTATGGCTACACCTTC.

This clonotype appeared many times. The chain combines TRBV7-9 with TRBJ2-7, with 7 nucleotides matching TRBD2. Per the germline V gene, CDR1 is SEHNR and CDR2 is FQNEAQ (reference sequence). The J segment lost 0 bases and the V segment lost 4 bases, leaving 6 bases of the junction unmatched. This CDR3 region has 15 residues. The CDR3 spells CASSSSGGSSYEQYF. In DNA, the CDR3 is TGTGCCAGCAGCTCTAGCGGAGGTAGCTCCTACGAGCAGTACTTC.

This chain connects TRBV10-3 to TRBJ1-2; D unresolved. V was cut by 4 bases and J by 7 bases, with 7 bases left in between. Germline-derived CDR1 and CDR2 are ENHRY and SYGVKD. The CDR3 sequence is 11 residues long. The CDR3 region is CAISVAGGYTF. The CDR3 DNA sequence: TGTGCCATCAGTGTGGCAGGTGGCTACACCTTC.

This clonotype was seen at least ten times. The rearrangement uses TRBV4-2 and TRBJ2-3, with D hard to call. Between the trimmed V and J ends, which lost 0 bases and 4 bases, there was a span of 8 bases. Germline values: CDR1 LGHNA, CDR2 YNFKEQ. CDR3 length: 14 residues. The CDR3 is CASSQDLEADTQYF. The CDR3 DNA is TGTGCCAGCAGCCAAGATCTTGAGGCAGATACGCAGTATTTT.

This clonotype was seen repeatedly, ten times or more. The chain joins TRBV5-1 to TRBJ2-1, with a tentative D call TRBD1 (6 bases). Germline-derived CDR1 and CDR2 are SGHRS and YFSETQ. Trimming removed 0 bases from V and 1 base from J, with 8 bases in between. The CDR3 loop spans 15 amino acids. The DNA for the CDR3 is TGCGCCAGCAGCTTGGAAGGGGGTTCCTACAATGAGCAGTTCTTC. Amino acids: CASSLEGGSYNEQFF. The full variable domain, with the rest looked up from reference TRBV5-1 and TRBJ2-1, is KAGVTQTPRYLIKTRGQQVTLSCSPISGHRSVSWYQQTPGQGLQFLFEYFSETQRNKGNFPGRFSGRQFSNSRSEMNVSTLELGDSALYLCASSLEGGSYNEQFFGPGTRLTVL.

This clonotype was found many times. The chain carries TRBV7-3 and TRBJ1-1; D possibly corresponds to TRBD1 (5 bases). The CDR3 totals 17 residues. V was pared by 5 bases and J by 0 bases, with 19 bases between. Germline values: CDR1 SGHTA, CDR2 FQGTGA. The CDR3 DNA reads TGTGCCAGCAGCCGTCTGGGGGGGGGTTACATGAACACTGAAGCTTTCTTT. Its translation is CASSRLGGGYMNTEAFF.

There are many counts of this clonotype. CDR3 sequence: CARQQGRDETQYF. The CDR3 DNA follows: TGTGCCAGACAACAGGGGCGGGATGAGACCCAGTACTTC. The V gene is TRBV2, the J gene TRBJ2-5; D possibly corresponds to TRBD1 (7 bases). Trimming stripped 9 bases from V and 5 bases from J, with 16 bases between. CDR1 and CDR2 from the germline V gene are SNHLY and FYNNEI. The CDR3 has 13 amino acids.

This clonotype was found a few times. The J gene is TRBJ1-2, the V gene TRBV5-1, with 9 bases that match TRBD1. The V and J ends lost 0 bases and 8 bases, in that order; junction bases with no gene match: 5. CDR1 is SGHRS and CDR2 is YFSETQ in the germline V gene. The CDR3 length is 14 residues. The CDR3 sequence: CASSLGGQGIGYTF. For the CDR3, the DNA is TGCGCCAGCAGCTTGGGGGGACAGGGTATCGGCTACACCTTC.

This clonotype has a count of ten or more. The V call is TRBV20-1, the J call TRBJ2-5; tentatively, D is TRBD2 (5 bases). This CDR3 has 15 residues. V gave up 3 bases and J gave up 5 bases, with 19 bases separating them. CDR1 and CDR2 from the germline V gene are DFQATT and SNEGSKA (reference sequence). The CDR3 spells CSARTLGLSGETQYF. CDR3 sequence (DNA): TGCAGTGCTAGGACACTCGGACTCTCCGGGGAGACCCAGTACTTC.

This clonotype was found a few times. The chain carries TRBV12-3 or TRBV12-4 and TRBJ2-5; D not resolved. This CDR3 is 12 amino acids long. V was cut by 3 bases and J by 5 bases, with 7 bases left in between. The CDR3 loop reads CASSLVGETQYF. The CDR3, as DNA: TGTGCCAGCAGTTTGGTTGGGGAGACCCAGTACTTC.

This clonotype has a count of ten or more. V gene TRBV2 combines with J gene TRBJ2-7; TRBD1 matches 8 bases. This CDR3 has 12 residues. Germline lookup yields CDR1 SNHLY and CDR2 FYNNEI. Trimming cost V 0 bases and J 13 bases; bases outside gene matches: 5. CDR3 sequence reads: CASSEATGERYF. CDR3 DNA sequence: TGTGCCAGCAGTGAAGCGACAGGGGAGAGATACTTC.

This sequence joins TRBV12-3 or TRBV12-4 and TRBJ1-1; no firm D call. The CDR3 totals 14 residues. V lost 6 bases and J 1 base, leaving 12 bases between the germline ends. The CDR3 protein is CASSPSSPNTEAFF. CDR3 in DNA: TGTGCCAGCAGCCCGTCGTCCCCGAACACTGAAGCTTTCTTT.